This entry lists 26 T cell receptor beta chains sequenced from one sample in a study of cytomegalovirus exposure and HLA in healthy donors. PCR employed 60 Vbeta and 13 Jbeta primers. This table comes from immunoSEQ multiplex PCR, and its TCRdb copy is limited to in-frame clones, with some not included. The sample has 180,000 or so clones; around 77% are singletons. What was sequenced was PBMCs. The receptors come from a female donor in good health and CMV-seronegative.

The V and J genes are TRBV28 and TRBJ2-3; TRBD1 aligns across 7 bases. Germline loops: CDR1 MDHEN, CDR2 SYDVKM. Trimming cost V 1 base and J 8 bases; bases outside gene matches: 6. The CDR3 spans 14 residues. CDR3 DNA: TGTGCCAGCAGTTTATCTCCGACAGGGCCTACGCAGTATTTT. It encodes CASSLSPTGPTQYF.

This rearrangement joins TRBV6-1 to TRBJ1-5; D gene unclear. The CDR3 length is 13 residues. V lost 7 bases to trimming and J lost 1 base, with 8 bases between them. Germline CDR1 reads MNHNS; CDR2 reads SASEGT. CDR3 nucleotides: TGTGCCAGCACTAGAGGGAGCAATCAGCCCCAGCATTTT. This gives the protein CASTRGSNQPQHF.

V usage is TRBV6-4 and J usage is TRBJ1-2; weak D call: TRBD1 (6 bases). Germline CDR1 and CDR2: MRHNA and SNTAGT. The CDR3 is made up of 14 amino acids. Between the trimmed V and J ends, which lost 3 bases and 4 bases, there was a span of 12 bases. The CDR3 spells CASSEGGGSYGYTF. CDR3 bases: TGTGCCAGCAGTGAAGGGGGGGGGTCCTATGGCTACACCTTC.

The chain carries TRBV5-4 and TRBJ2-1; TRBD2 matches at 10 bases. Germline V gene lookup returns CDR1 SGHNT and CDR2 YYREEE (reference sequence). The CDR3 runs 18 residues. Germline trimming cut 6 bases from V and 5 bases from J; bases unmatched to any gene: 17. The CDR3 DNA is TGTGCCAGCACACCGGCCGGGACTAGCGCTATACCCCACAATGAGCAGTTCTTC. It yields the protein CASTPAGTSAIPHNEQFF.

CDR3 amino acids: CASSLGQGSEKLFF. CDR3 in DNA: TGTGCCAGTAGTCTCGGACAGGGTAGTGAAAAACTGTTTTTT. The rearrangement uses TRBV19 and TRBJ1-4; 8 nucleotides line up with TRBD1. V dropped 5 bases and J dropped 7; count of bases not matched to a gene: 6. The length of the CDR3 is 14 residues. Germline CDR1 and CDR2: LNHDA and SQIVND (reference sequence).

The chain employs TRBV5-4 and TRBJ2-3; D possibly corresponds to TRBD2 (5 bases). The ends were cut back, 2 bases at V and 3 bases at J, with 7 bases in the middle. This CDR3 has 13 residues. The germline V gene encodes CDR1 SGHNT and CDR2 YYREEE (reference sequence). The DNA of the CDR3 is TGTGCCAGCAGCTTAACGGGGACAGATACGCAGTATTTT. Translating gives CASSLTGTDTQYF.

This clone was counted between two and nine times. DNA for the CDR3: TGTGCCTGGGGGGACAGGACGGAGACCCAGTACTTC. Translated: CAWGDRTETQYF. This sequence joins TRBV30 and TRBJ2-5; 8 bases agree with TRBD1. The CDR3 has 12 amino acids. Germline CDR1 reads GTSNPN; CDR2 reads SVGIG (reference sequence). V was pared by 5 bases and J by 5 bases, with 4 bases of the junction left unmatched.

The CDR3 region is CSVARGRDYGYTF. The CDR3, as DNA: TGCAGCGTCGCCAGGGGGCGCGACTATGGCTACACCTTC. This chain uses TRBV29-1 with TRBJ1-2; 8 bases are shared with TRBD1. The ends lost 6 bases at V and 3 bases at J; junction bases unmatched: 6. CDR1 is SQVTM, CDR2 ANQGSEA, per germline. CDR3 length equals 13 residues.

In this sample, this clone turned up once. The CDR3 nucleotides read TGTGCCTGGAGCAGAAGAGGGGAGCAGTACTTC. Its translation is CAWSRRGEQYF. The chain links TRBV30 to TRBJ2-7; maybe TRBD2 (5 bases). Germline V CDR1 and CDR2: GTSNPN, SVGIG (reference sequence). The CDR3 covers 11 residues. Trimming removed 3 bases from V and 7 bases from J, with 10 bases in between.

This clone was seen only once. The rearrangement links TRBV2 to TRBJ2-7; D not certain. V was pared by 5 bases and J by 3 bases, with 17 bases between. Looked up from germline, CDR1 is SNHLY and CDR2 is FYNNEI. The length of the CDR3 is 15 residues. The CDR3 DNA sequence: TGTGCCAGCAGTCCCGGCCGACAAACCTTCTACGAGCAGTACTTC. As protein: CASSPGRQTFYEQYF. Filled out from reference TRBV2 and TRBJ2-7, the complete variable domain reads EPEVTQTPSHQVTQMGQEVILRCVPISNHLYFYWYRQILGQKVEFLVSFYNNEISEKSEIFDDQFSVERPDGSNFTLKIRSTKLEDSAMYFCASSPGRQTFYEQYFGPGTRLTVT.

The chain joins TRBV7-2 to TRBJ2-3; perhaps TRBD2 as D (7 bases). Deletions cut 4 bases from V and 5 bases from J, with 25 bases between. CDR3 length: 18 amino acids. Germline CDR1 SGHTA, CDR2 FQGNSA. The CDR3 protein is CASSSRPGGWAYLDTQYF. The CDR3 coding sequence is TGTGCCAGCAGCTCCCGTCCGGGGGGCTGGGCTTACTTAGATACGCAGTATTTT.

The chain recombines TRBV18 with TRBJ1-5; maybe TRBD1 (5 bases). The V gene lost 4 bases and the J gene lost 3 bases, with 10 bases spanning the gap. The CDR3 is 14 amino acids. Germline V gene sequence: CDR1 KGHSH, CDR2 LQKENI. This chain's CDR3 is CASSLDSLNQPQHF. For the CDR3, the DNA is TGTGCCAGCTCACTCGACAGTCTCAATCAGCCCCAGCATTTT.

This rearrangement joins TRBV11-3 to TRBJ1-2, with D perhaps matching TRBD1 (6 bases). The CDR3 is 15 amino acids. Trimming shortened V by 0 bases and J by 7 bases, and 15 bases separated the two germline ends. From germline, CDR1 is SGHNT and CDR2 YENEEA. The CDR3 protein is CASSLENREQAGYTF. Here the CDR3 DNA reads TGTGCCAGCAGCTTAGAAAACAGGGAACAGGCTGGCTACACCTTC.

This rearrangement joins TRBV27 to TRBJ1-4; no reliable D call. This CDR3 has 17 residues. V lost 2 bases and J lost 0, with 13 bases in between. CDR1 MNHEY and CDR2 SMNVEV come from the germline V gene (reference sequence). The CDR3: CASSLEGPSATNEKLFF. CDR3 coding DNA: TGTGCCAGCAGTTTAGAGGGCCCTAGTGCAACTAATGAAAAACTGTTTTTT. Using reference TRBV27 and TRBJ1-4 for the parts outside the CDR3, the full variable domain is EAQVTQNPRYLITVTGKKLTVTCSQNMNHEYMSWYRQDPGLGLRQIYYSMNVEVTDKGDVPEGYKVSRKEKRNFPLILESPSPNQTSLYFCASSLEGPSATNEKLFFGSGTQLSVL.

CDR3 sequence: CAISEPGGFSYEQYF. CDR3 nucleotide sequence: TGTGCCATCAGTGAACCGGGAGGATTCTCCTACGAGCAGTACTTC. The J gene is TRBJ2-7, the V gene TRBV10-3, with 7 bases identical to TRBD2. V lost 3 bases and J lost 0; bases outside the gene matches: 5. Germline V CDR1 and CDR2: ENHRY, SYGVKD. The CDR3 totals 15 residues.

The CDR3 nucleotides read TGTGCCAGCAGCTTGGTGGCCGCTGAAGCTTTCTTT. It codes for CASSLVAAEAFF. The rearrangement uses TRBV5-8 and TRBJ1-1; D ambiguous. The V gene lost 0 bases and the J gene lost 6 bases, with 6 bases spanning the gap. Per the germline V gene, CDR1 is SGHTS and CDR2 is YDEGEE. The CDR3 consists of 12 residues.

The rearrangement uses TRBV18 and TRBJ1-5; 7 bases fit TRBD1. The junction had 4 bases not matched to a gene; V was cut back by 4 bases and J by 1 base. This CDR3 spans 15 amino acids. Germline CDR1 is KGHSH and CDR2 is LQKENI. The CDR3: CASSLQGTSNQPQHF. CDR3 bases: TGTGCCAGCTCACTACAGGGGACGAGCAATCAGCCCCAGCATTTT.

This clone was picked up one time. The CDR3 is CASSFNPLSYEQYF. The CDR3 DNA sequence: TGTGCCAGCAGTTTCAACCCACTTTCCTACGAGCAGTACTTC. The chain combines TRBV6-5 with TRBJ2-7; no clear D. Germline lookup yields CDR1 MNHEY and CDR2 SVGAGI. V lost 4 bases, J lost 1 base, and 11 bases lay in between. The CDR3 sequence is 14 residues long.

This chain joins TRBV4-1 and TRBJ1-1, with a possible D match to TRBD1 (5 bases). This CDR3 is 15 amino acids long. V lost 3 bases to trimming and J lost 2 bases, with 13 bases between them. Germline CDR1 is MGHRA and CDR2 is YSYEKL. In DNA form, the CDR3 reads TGCGCCAGCAGCCAGACGGGGGGGGAAAACACTGAAGCTTTCTTT. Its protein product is CASSQTGGENTEAFF.

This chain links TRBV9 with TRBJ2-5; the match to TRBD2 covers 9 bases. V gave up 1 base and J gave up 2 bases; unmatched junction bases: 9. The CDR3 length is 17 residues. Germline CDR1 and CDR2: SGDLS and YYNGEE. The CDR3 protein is CASSVRPGLALQETQYF. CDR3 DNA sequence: TGTGCCAGCAGCGTACGTCCGGGACTAGCCTTACAAGAGACCCAGTACTTC. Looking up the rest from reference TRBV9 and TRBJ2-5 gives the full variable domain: DSGVTQTPKHLITATGQRVTLRCSPRSGDLSVYWYQQSLDQGLQFLIQYYNGEERAKGNILERFSAQQFPDLHSELNLSSLELGDSALYFCASSVRPGLALQETQYFGPGTRLLVL.

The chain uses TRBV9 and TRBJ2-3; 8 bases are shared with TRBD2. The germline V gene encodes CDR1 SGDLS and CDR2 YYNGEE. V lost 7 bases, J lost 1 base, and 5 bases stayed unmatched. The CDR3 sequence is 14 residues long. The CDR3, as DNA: TGTGCCAGCGGGAGCGGGGGCGGCACAGATACGCAGTATTTT. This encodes CASGSGGGTDTQYF.

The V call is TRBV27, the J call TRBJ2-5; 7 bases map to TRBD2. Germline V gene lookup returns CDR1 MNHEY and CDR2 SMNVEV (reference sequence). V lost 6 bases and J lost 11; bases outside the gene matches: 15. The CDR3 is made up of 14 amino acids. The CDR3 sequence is CASSGRERSEEQYF. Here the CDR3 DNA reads TGTGCCAGCAGCGGGCGGGAGAGGTCAGAAGAGCAGTACTTC.

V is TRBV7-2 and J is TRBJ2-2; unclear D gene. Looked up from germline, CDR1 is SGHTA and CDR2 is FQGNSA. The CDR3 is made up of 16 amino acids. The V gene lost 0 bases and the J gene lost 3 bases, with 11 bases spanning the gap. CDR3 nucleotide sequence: TGTGCCAGCAGCTTAGCGCGAGACTCCCACACCGGGGAGCTGTTTTTT. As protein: CASSLARDSHTGELFF.

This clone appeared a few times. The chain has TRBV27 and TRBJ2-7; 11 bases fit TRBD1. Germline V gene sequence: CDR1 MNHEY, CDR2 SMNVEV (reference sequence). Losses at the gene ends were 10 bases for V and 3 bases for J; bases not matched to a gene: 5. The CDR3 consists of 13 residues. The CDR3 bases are TGTGCCACCTCCGGGACAGGGGGCTACGAGCAGTACTTC. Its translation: CATSGTGGYEQYF.

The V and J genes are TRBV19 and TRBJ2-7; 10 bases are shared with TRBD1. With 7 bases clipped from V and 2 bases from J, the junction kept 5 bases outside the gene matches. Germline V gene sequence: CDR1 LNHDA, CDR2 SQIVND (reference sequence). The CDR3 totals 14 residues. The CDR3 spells CASTGQGVPYEQYF. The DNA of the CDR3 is TGTGCCAGTACCGGACAGGGGGTTCCCTACGAGCAGTACTTC.

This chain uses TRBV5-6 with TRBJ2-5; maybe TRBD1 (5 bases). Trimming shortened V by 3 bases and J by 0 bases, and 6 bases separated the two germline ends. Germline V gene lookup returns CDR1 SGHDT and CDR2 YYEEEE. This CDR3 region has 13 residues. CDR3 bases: TGTGCCAGCAGCTACAGGTACCAAGAGACCCAGTACTTC. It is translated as CASSYRYQETQYF.